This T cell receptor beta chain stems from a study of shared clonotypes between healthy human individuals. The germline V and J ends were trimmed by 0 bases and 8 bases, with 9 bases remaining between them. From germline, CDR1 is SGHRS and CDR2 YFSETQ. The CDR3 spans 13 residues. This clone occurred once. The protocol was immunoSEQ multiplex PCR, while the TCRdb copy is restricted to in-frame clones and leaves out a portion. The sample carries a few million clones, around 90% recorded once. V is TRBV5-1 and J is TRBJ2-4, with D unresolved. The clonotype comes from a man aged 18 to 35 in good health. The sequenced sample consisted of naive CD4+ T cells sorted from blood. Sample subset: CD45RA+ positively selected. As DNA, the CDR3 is TGCGCCAGCAGCTTGGTAGGGATGGACATTCAGTACTTC. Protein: CASSLVGMDIQYF.